This TCR beta chain was observed in a study of pediatric ulcerative colitis. Overall study context: Six to eight patients showed pancolitis and two showed left-sided colitis.

Details on this clone: As yet, its antigen is unknown.

This was a survey-level run. Using immunoSEQ multiplex PCR, the repertoire was profiled, and TCRdb retains in-frame clones only, with some absent. The profile shows 55,000 to 65,000 clones, 77% of them singletons. Overall study results and limits: Blood-rectal clonal overlap within each person was significantly higher in ulcerative colitis patients than controls. Acute severe colitis showed lower rectal diversity from clonal expansions.

CDR1 is LGHNA, CDR2 YSLEER, per germline. This CDR3 spans 14 amino acids. The V gene lost 0 bases and the J gene lost 4 bases, with 9 bases spanning the gap. The chain carries TRBV4-3 and TRBJ1-2; perhaps TRBD1 as D (5 bases). The TCR originated in a boy aged 10-17 years with moderate ulcerative colitis. Sequencing was carried out using blood. For the CDR3, the DNA is TGCGCCAGCAGCCAAGACTCCGGGACCTATGGCTACACCTTC. This gives the protein CASSQDSGTYGYTF.